This T cell receptor (beta chain) was profiled in a study of cytomegalovirus exposure and HLA in healthy donors. Study results and limitations: A list of 150 or so TCR beta chains associated with cytomegalovirus was given. Within the 120 or so validation repertoires, first-cohort TCR clusters tended to co-occur, according to a later analysis.

This CDR3 region has 14 residues. The V gene lost 0 bases and the J gene lost 3 bases, with 9 bases spanning the gap. Germline CDR1 reads SGHDT; CDR2 reads YYEEEE. The data were produced by immunoSEQ multiplex PCR, yet TCRdb's version contains in-frame clones alone and is incomplete. The table lists 30,000 to 40,000 clones, 80% to 95% of them singletons. On this clone: Antigen: not known.

The clonotype was recovered from a man aged 18 to 29 in good health and CMV-seronegative. The chain uses TRBV5-6 and TRBJ1-1; D call uncertain. Sequenced material: PBMCs. This chain's CDR3 is CASSLGPSDTEAFF. DNA for the CDR3: TGTGCCAGCAGCTTGGGTCCGTCTGACACTGAAGCTTTCTTT.